The entry that follows covers one T cell receptor beta chain sequence. The data belong to a study of HIV-infected children after antiretroviral therapy interruption. Overall study: Most children had recorded EBV and CMV exposure.

A 3' RACE protocol on RNA, with unique molecular identifiers, produced the TCR library. TCRdb re-called the 3' RACE reads through MiXCR, storing one row per CDR3 protein. The top ten hold about 1.1% of the sample, which has more than 75,000 distinct CDR3 sequences, 6% to 8.5% seen once. Treatment of the sample: PENTA 11 planned treatment interruption arm or continuous ART arm. At least 24 weeks of at least three-drug ART, in children 2 to 15 years. Naive CD4+ CD45RA+ CD45RO- T cells were FACS-sorted from thawed PBMCs. The CDR3 spans 11 residues. Germline CDR1 SQVTM, CDR2 ANQGSEA. Deletions cut 6 bases from V and 4 bases from J, with 8 bases between.

Here the sequenced sample was CD45RA+ CD4+ T cells from PBMCs, pooled from several time points, taken from a donor given antiretroviral therapy, either interrupted or continuous. Subset meaning: naive CD4+ CD45RA+ CD45RO- T cells. The rearrangement joins TRBV29-1 to TRBJ2-3; D might be TRBD1 (5 bases). The receptor was isolated from a pool of human donors with HIV. The CDR3 DNA reads TGCAGCGTCTTAGGGGCAGATACGCAGTATTTT. This encodes CSVLGADTQYF.